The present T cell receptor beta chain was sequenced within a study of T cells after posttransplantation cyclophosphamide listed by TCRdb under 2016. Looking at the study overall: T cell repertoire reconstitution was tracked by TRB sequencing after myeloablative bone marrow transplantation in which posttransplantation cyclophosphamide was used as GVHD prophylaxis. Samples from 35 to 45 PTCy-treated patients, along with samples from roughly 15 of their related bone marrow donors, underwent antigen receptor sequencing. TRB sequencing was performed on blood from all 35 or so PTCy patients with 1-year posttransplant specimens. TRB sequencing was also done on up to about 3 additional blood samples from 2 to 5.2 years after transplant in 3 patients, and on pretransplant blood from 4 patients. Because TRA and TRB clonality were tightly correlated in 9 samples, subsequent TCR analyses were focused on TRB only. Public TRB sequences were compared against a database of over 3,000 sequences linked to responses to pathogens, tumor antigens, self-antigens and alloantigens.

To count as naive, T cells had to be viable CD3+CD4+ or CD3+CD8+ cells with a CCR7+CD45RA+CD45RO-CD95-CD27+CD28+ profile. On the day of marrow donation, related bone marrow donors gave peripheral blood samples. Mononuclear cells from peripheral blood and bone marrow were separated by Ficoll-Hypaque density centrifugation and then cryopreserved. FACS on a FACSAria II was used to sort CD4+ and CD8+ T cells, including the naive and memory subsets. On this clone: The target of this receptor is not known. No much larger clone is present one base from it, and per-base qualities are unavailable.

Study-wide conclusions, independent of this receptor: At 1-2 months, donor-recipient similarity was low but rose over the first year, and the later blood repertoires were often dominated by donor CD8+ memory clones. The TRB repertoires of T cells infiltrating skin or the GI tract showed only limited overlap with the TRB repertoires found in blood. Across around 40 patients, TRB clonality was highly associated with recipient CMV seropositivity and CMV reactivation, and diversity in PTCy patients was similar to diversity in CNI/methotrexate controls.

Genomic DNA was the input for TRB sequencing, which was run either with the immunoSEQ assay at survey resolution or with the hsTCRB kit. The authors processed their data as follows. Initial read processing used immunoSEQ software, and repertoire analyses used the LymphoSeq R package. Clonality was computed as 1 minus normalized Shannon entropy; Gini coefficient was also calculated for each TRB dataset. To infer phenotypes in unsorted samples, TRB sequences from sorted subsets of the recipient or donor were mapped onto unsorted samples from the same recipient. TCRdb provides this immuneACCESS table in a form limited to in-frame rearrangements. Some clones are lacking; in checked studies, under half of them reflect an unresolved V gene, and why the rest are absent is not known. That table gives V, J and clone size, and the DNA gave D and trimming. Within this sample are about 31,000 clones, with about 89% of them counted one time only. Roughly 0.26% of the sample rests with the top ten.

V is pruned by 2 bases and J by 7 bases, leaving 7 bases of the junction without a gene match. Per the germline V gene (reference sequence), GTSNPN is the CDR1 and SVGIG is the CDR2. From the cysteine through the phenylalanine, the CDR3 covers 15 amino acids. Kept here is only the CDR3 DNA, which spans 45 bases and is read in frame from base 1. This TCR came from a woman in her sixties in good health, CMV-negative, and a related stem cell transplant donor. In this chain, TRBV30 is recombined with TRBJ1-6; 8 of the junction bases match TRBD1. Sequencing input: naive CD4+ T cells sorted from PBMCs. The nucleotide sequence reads TGTGCCTGGAGTCAAGGGGGGACAGGCAATTCACCCCTCCACTTT. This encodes CAWSQGGTGNSPLHF. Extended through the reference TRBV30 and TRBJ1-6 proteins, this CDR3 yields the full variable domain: SQTIHQWPATLVQPVGSPLSLECTVEGTSNPNLYWYRQAAGRGLQLLFYSVGIGQISSEVPQNLSASRPQDRQFILSSKKLLLSDSGFYLCAWSQGGTGNSPLHFGNGTRLTVT.